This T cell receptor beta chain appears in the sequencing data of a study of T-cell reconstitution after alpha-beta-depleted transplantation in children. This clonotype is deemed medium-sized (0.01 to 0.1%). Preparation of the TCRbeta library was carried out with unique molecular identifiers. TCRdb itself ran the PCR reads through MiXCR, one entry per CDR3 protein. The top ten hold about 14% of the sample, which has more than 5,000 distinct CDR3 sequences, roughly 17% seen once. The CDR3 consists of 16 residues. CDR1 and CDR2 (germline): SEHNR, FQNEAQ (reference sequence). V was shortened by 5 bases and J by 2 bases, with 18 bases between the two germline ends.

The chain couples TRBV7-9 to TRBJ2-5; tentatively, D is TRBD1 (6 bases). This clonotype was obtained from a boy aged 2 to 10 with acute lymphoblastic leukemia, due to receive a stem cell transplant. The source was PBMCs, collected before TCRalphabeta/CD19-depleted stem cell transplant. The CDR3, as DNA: TGTGCCAGCAGCCTCCGGCGTGGCAGGGGTCAAGAGACCCAGTACTTC. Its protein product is CASSLRRGRGQETQYF.